Detailed here is one TCR beta chain. The sample is drawn from a study of shared T cell receptors in the human thymus. Germline V gene sequence: CDR1 MNHEY, CDR2 SMNVEV (reference sequence). The CDR3 sequence is 16 residues long. Losses at the gene ends were 2 bases for V and 8 bases for J; bases not matched to a gene: 9. Data came from immunoSEQ multiplex PCR; TCRdb stores just in-frame clones and leaves some out. The repertoire holds some 700,000 clones, with around 85% as singletons. This sample also belongs to another study, concerning human thymus T cells. This second study says: Thymic samples were excised during corrective heart operations. V and J genes seemed to be used with bias in thymic and blood repertoires. Related studies found that unrelated individuals share highly overlapping thymic repertoires.

The sequence was obtained from a girl in the first two years of life with a congenital heart defect. V usage is TRBV27 and J usage is TRBJ1-6; 7 bases map to TRBD1. The sample comprised thymocytes. The CDR3 sequence is CASSLGIDRDDSPLHF. Written as DNA, the CDR3 is TGTGCCAGCAGTTTAGGTATCGACAGGGATGATTCACCCCTCCACTTT.